The source of this T cell receptor (beta chain) is a study of CD8 T cells in Susac syndrome. Looked up from germline, CDR1 is SGHTA and CDR2 is FQGNSA. This CDR3 has 16 amino acids. Trimming removed 5 bases at V and 7 bases at J, with 21 bases between. The RNA input was 0.5 to 1 ug, and it was reverse transcribed with random hexamers. A single record per CDR3 protein comes from TCRdb applying MiXCR to the immunoSEQ multiplex PCR reads. The sample has roughly 250,000 distinct CDR3 sequences, 90% to 96% seen once. The TCR was taken from a human donor with Susac syndrome. Sequenced sample: CD4+ T cells from PBMCs. The J gene is TRBJ2-1, the V gene TRBV7-2; D possibly corresponds to TRBD2 (6 bases). The CDR3 nucleotides read TGTGCCAGCAGCGGACGTAACTCGGGAGCTTATAATGAGCAGTTCTTC. Its translation is CASSGRNSGAYNEQFF.